This T cell receptor beta chain was sequenced for a study of technical replicates of blood from four donors. TCRdb's copy holds only in-frame clones and misses some; the assay was immunoSEQ multiplex PCR. Of tens of thousands of clones in the sample, 85% to 95% were seen once. V dropped 4 bases and J dropped 2; count of bases not matched to a gene: 10. This CDR3 has 17 amino acids. The germline CDR1 and CDR2 sequences are SGHDT and YYEEEE. The chain joins TRBV5-6 to TRBJ2-3, with TRBD2 matching 10 bases. The TCR comes from a human donor in good health. The sample was T cells isolated from PBMCs. The DNA for the CDR3 is TGTGCCAGCAGCCAAGGGACTAGCGTTTTTCACACAGATACGCAGTATTTT. This gives the protein CASSQGTSVFHTDTQYF. The full variable domain, completed using reference TRBV5-6 and TRBJ2-3, is DAGVTQSPTHLIKTRGQQVTLRCSPKSGHDTVSWYQQALGQGPQFIFQYYEEEERQRGNFPDRFSGHQFPNYSSELNVNALLLGDSALYLCASSQGTSVFHTDTQYFGPGTRLTVL.